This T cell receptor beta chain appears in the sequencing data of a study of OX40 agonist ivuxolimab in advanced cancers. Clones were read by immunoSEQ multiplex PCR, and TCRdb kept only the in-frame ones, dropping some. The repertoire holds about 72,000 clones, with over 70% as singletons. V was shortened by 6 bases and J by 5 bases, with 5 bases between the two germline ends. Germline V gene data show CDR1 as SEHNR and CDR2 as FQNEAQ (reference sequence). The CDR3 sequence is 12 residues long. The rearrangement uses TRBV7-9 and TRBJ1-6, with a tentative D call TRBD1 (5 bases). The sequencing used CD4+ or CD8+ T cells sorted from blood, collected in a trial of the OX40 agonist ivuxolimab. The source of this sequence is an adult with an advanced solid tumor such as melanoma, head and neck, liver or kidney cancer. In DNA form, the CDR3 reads TGTGCCAGCAGAGGGGATAATTCACCCCTCCACTTT. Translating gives CASRGDNSPLHF.